This record looks at one T cell receptor beta chain sequence and its context. This clone's antigen is unknown. No base qualities exist here, and no much larger clone lies one base off it. The library relied on the immunoSEQ multiplex PCR assay. Rearranged TCR beta chain sequences were amplified with the hsTCRB Kit following the manufacturer's protocol. Sequencing of TCRB libraries was carried out on an Illumina MiSeq. In the original analysis: Demultiplexing, trimming and gene mapping were performed with the kit vendor's proprietary platform. Drawn from immuneACCESS, this table holds only the in-frame rearrangements with V and J called that TCRdb kept. Clones are partly lost; checked studies trace under half to an unresolved V gene and leave the rest unexplained. From that table come the V and J calls and clone size; the DNA was used to work out D and trimming. This sample has tens of thousands of clones in its table, and around 84% of those were observed once. The biggest ten clones account for about 4% of the sample.

Spanning cysteine to phenylalanine, the CDR3 consists of 16 amino acids. Only the CDR3 DNA is retained, 48 bases long and in frame from the first base. In the germline V gene, CDR1 corresponds to MNHEY and CDR2 to SVGAGI. The germline V and J ends show losses of 2 bases and 3 bases respectively, and no gene match explains 7 bases of the junction. The entry originates in a study of a mutant IDH1 vaccine in newly diagnosed glioma (dated by TCRdb to about 2021). Study-level background: Vaccination began 4-6 weeks after radiotherapy alone, or alongside temozolomide cycles in the chemotherapy-containing groups. The week-35 safety follow-up took place at visit V12, and the week-47 end of study took place at visit V13. Prior to enrollment, patients had been given standard therapy consisting of radiotherapy alone, temozolomide alone, or radiochemotherapy with temozolomide, with the combination given to most patients. Longitudinal TCRB deep sequencing was done for 25 treated patients, wherever samples were available for exploratory analyses. Six visits were used for peripheral blood collection: V03 (baseline), V05, V07, V10, V12 and V13. Of the approximately 35 treated patients, roughly 62% were male and approximately 40% were female, and the mean age was 40.4 years.

What the authors observed across the whole study: Pseudoprogression seemed to be unrelated to changes in the top peripheral T cell clonotypes found by TCRB sequencing. It was noted by the authors that analyses of patient blood samples could not be reproduced owing to sample limitations. Vaccine-induced immune responses across multiple MHC alleles were detected in approximately 93% of patients. Availability determined which PBMC samples were chosen for TCRB deep sequencing.

Per the publication, the time point label means: week 35, safety follow-up. Every vaccine dose consisted of 300 ug of a 20-mer mutant IDH1 peptide in Montanide, administered subcutaneously together with topical imiquimod. Patients were given eight vaccinations, in weeks 1, 3, 5, 7, 11, 15, 19 and 23, which matched visits V03 through V10. Donors had newly diagnosed WHO grade 3 or 4 IDH1-mutant astrocytomas with loss of nuclear ATRX. The samples were drawn from NOA16, a multicentre, single-arm, open-label phase I trial in Germany that tested a mutant IDH1 peptide vaccine in humans for the first time. Genomic DNA for TCRB sequencing was isolated from EDTA blood with the DNeasy Blood and Tissue Kit.

This sequence originates from a man aged 25 to 45 with glioma. Recombination linked TRBV6-5 to TRBJ2-5; 9 nucleotides in the junction match TRBD2. The sample was PBMCs, taken from a glioma patient whose treatment included an IDH1 peptide vaccine. The base sequence is TGTGCCAGCAGTTACCCTTCGACTAGCGGAGAAGAGACCCAGTACTTC. Its protein reads: CASSYPSTSGEETQYF.